This T cell receptor (beta chain) was captured by sequencing in a study of blood T cell repertoires in COVID-19. Study-wide context: PBMCs, B-cell-depleted T cells, or T cells provided the cDNA or gDNA that made up the material.

Profiling relied on immunoSEQ multiplex PCR, and the TCRdb table lists in-frame clones only, not all of them. The table has around 210,000 clones, 70% to 90% seen once; the top ten hold around 8%. The study drew participants aged about 18 to 95 years from 24 US areas. Each participant's cohort was designated according to participant-reported clinical history. This sequence was found in a woman under 30 who had recovered from COVID-19. The sample consisted of PBMCs or T cells enriched from blood (not recorded which).

The chain's CDR3 is CASSEDGNSPLHF. CDR3 coding DNA: TGTGCCAGCAGTGAAGACGGGAATTCACCCCTCCACTTT. This chain links TRBV6-1 with TRBJ1-6; D gene ambiguous. Per the germline V gene, CDR1 is MNHNS and CDR2 is SASEGT. V lost 1 base to trimming and J lost 7 bases, with 5 bases between them. The CDR3 totals 13 residues.